The 18 T cell receptor beta chains presented below share a single source sample, sequenced in a study of blood T cell repertoires in COVID-19. Generated by immunoSEQ multiplex PCR, the TCRdb table keeps only in-frame clones and is missing some. The sample has some 180,000 clones; under 90% are singletons. The sequencing sample was made of peripheral blood. The source of these receptors is a man aged 40-49 years with acute or convalescent COVID-19.

V is TRBV5-6 and J is TRBJ2-4; D possibly corresponds to TRBD1 (5 bases). CDR3 length: 12 residues. V lost 0 bases to trimming and J lost 11 bases, with 9 bases between them. Germline lookup yields CDR1 SGHDT and CDR2 YYEEEE. The CDR3 loop reads CASSLVEGVQYF. The CDR3 DNA follows: TGTGCCAGCAGCTTGGTGGAAGGGGTTCAGTACTTC.

The chain couples TRBV11-2 to TRBJ1-2; no clear D gene. V lost 0 bases and J lost 5, with 19 bases in between. The CDR3 runs 17 residues. Looked up from germline, CDR1 is SGHAT and CDR2 is FQNNGV. CDR3 sequence reads: CASSLDPGLGGIYGYTF. The CDR3 coding sequence is TGTGCCAGCAGCTTAGATCCGGGCCTGGGAGGGATTTATGGCTACACCTTC.

The genes are TRBV7-2 and TRBJ2-7; TRBD2 might be the D (5 bases). Germline assignment: CDR1 SGHTA and CDR2 FQGNSA. This CDR3 is 12 amino acids long. V gave up 8 bases and J gave up 0 bases, with 8 bases separating them. The CDR3 DNA follows: TGTGCCAGCCAGAGGGACTCCTACGAGCAGTACTTC. Protein product: CASQRDSYEQYF.

The chain is built from TRBV28 and TRBJ1-2; 11 bases fit TRBD1. The CDR3 sequence is 16 residues long. J was trimmed by 4 bases and V by 8 bases; bases with no gene match: 12. Germline values: CDR1 MDHEN, CDR2 SYDVKM. CDR3 sequence: CASSGQGEGYGYGYTF. CDR3 coding DNA: TGTGCCAGCTCGGGACAGGGGGAAGGGTATGGCTATGGCTACACCTTC.

This chain joins TRBV7-8 and TRBJ2-5; tentatively, D is TRBD2 (5 bases). CDR3 length: 14 residues. V was pared by 2 bases and J by 3 bases, with 10 bases between. CDR1 and CDR2 (germline): SGHVS, FQNEAQ. The CDR3 loop reads CASSLRRTEETQYF. The CDR3 DNA follows: TGTGCCAGCAGCTTAAGGAGGACCGAAGAGACCCAGTACTTC.

The CDR3 bases are TGTGCCTGGAGTATCTCAGGACAGGTGAACTATGGCTACACCTTC. Amino acids: CAWSISGQVNYGYTF. The chain employs TRBV30 and TRBJ1-2; 7 bases match TRBD1. Per the germline V gene, CDR1 is GTSNPN and CDR2 is SVGIG (reference sequence). The junction had 8 bases not matched to a gene; V was cut back by 2 bases and J by 2 bases. The CDR3 consists of 15 residues.

CDR3 loop: CASSLGPPSSPLHF. The CDR3 nucleotides are TGTGCCAGCAGTTTGGGGCCCCCCTCCTCACCCCTCCACTTT. The chain has TRBV28 and TRBJ1-6; weak D call: TRBD1 (5 bases). The CDR3 is 14 residues long. Germline V gene data show CDR1 as MDHEN and CDR2 as SYDVKM. The V end was cut by 3 bases, the J end by 10 bases, with 13 bases between.

This rearrangement joins TRBV7-9 to TRBJ1-6; TRBD1 agrees at 10 bases. Germline CDR1 is SEHNR and CDR2 is FQNEAQ (reference sequence). The CDR3 contains 12 residues. The J segment lost 15 bases and the V segment lost 5 bases, leaving 4 bases of the junction unmatched. CDR3 in amino acids: CASSTRTGGLHF. CDR3 sequence (DNA): TGTGCCAGCAGCACGCGGACAGGGGGCCTCCACTTT. Together with reference TRBV7-9 and TRBJ1-6, the CDR3 gives the full variable domain: DTGVSQNPRHKITKRGQNVTFRCDPISEHNRLYWYRQTLGQGPEFLTYFQNEAQLEKSRLLSDRFSAERPKGSFSTLEIQRTEQGDSAMYLCASSTRTGGLHFGNGTRLTVT.

This clone was seen only once. In DNA, the CDR3 is TGCGCCAGCAGTTACGGGGGGACTAGAATCTCGGATACGCAGTATTTT. It is translated as CASSYGGTRISDTQYF. V gene TRBV5-1 combines with J gene TRBJ2-3, with TRBD2 matching 8 bases. V trimming: 5 bases; J trimming: 6 bases; junction bases outside the gene matches: 14. Germline CDR1 reads SGHRS; CDR2 reads YFSETQ. CDR3 length equals 16 residues.

This chain joins TRBV28 and TRBJ1-5; perhaps TRBD1 as D (6 bases). The CDR3 runs 16 residues. Germline V lookup: CDR1 MDHEN, CDR2 SYDVKM. V lost 6 bases and J 4 bases, leaving 19 bases between the germline ends. The CDR3 coding sequence is TGTGCCAGCAGGACTCAGGGGAACTATCGGAATCAGCCCCAGCATTTT. Translation gives CASRTQGNYRNQPQHF.

This clone came up once. This sequence joins TRBV19 and TRBJ1-5, with 8 bases matching TRBD1. The length of the CDR3 is 16 residues. Germline V CDR1 and CDR2: LNHDA, SQIVND (reference sequence). V dropped 5 bases and J dropped 3; count of bases not matched to a gene: 9. The chain's CDR3 is CASSPIQGDYNQPQHF. In DNA form, the CDR3 reads TGTGCCAGTAGTCCAATACAGGGGGATTACAATCAGCCCCAGCATTTT. Complete variable domain (other parts from reference TRBV19 and TRBJ1-5): DGGITQSPKYLFRKEGQNVTLSCEQNLNHDAMYWYRQDPGQGLRLIYYSQIVNDFQKGDIAEGYSVSREKKESFPLTVTSAQKNPTAFYLCASSPIQGDYNQPQHFGDGTRLSIL.

A few counts support this clone. The gene calls are TRBV11-2 and TRBJ2-1, with D perhaps matching TRBD2 (5 bases). Germline V lookup: CDR1 SGHAT, CDR2 FQNNGV. Trimming removed 4 bases from V and 1 base from J, with 8 bases in between. This CDR3 has 14 amino acids. Written as DNA, the CDR3 is TGTGCCAGCAGCTATACTAGTTCCTACAATGAGCAGTTCTTC. Protein: CASSYTSSYNEQFF. The whole variable domain, filled in from reference TRBV11-2 and TRBJ2-1, reads EAGVAQSPRYKIIEKRQSVAFWCNPISGHATLYWYQQILGQGPKLLIQFQNNGVVDDSQLPKDRFSAERLKGVDSTLKIQPAKLEDSAVYLCASSYTSSYNEQFFGPGTRLTVL.

CDR3 protein: CATSDGTSGGYNEQFF. The CDR3 nucleotides are TGTGCCACCAGTGATGGGACTAGCGGGGGTTACAATGAGCAGTTCTTC. This chain uses TRBV24-1 with TRBJ2-1, with 14 bases identical to TRBD2. V lost 3 bases and J lost 4; bases outside the gene matches: 1. Germline loops: CDR1 KGHDR, CDR2 SFDVKD. This CDR3 has 16 amino acids.

Concerning this clone: At one boundary the junction diverges from the germline segment, which might be a read error. The chain recombines TRBV2 with TRBJ1-2, with 9 bases aligning to TRBD1. The CDR3 loop spans 14 amino acids. Per the germline V gene, CDR1 is SNHLY and CDR2 is FYNNEI. The CDR3 DNA follows: TGTGCCAGCAGCATACAGGGGGCAGACTATAGCTACACCTTC. Translation gives CASSIQGADYSYTF.

The rearrangement joins TRBV7-9 to TRBJ1-2, with a possible D match to TRBD1 (5 bases). V lost 2 bases and J lost 4, with 11 bases in between. CDR1 SEHNR and CDR2 FQNEAQ come from the germline V gene (reference sequence). This CDR3 is 14 amino acids long. CDR3 residues: CASSLLGAPYGYTF. For the CDR3, the DNA is TGTGCCAGCAGCTTATTAGGGGCCCCCTATGGCTACACCTTC.

The gene calls are TRBV5-1 and TRBJ1-5; D uncertain. The length of the CDR3 is 14 residues. The germline CDR1 and CDR2 sequences are SGHRS and YFSETQ. Trimming took off 4 bases at V and 2 bases at J, with 10 bases between the two ends. The CDR3 loop is CASSPDGGNQPQHF. CDR3 sequence (DNA): TGCGCCAGCAGCCCAGACGGGGGCAATCAGCCCCAGCATTTT. Full variable domain (outside the CDR3, taken from reference TRBV5-1 and TRBJ1-5): KAGVTQTPRYLIKTRGQQVTLSCSPISGHRSVSWYQQTPGQGLQFLFEYFSETQRNKGNFPGRFSGRQFSNSRSEMNVSTLELGDSALYLCASSPDGGNQPQHFGDGTRLSIL.

The J gene is TRBJ1-4, the V gene TRBV3-1 (or the pseudogene TRBV3-2); 7 bases map to TRBD1. The CDR3 runs to 17 residues. With 0 bases clipped from V and 7 bases from J, the junction kept 11 bases outside the gene matches. Per germline, CDR1 LGHDT and CDR2 YNNKEL (reference sequence). CDR3 sequence: CASSQELMTGWSEKLFF. The DNA for the CDR3 is TGTGCCAGCAGCCAAGAGTTGATGACAGGGTGGAGTGAAAAACTGTTTTTT.

This chain links TRBV18 with TRBJ2-3; D is possibly TRBD1 (7 bases). Germline CDR1 is KGHSH and CDR2 is LQKENI. V lost 6 bases and J lost 2, with 15 bases in between. The CDR3 has 15 residues. CDR3 sequence reads: CASSESRGATDTQYF. Written as DNA, the CDR3 is TGTGCCAGCTCGGAGAGCAGGGGGGCCACAGATACGCAGTATTTT.